Following are 13 T cell receptor beta chains from one sample sequenced in a study of blood T cell repertoires in COVID-19. The table came from immunoSEQ multiplex PCR; TCRdb's copy has only in-frame clones and leaves some out. The sample includes about 50,000 clones, roughly 90% of them seen just once. The specimen was peripheral blood. Receptors originate from a human donor in a cohort sampled during active COVID-19.

Written as DNA, the CDR3 is TGTGCCAGCAGTTACCTTACAGATAGCAATCAGCCCCAGCATTTT. This encodes CASSYLTDSNQPQHF. This chain connects TRBV6-2 or TRBV6-3 to TRBJ1-5; no reliable D call. Germline CDR1 and CDR2: MNHEY and SVGEGT. CDR3 length: 15 amino acids. Trimming removed 2 bases at V and 0 bases at J, with 8 bases between.

The J gene is TRBJ1-3, the V gene TRBV19; D possibly corresponds to TRBD1 (5 bases). The V gene lost 3 bases and the J gene lost 8 bases, with 17 bases spanning the gap. The CDR3 has 15 residues. Germline V CDR1 and CDR2: LNHDA, SQIVND (reference sequence). In DNA, the CDR3 is TGTGCCAGTAGTATTAATTACCAGGGCGGAGACACCATATATTTT. This translates into CASSINYQGGDTIYF.

The sample holds one count of this clone. The V and J genes are TRBV6-2 or TRBV6-3 and TRBJ2-1, with D possibly matching TRBD2 (6 bases). Germline V lookup: CDR1 MNHEY, CDR2 SVGEGT. This CDR3 contains 17 residues. Trimming stripped 2 bases from V and 2 bases from J, with 16 bases between. The CDR3 bases are TGTGCCAGCAGTTACCCCCTTCTGGGGGGAGCCTACAATGAGCAGTTCTTC. This encodes CASSYPLLGGAYNEQFF.

The chain couples TRBV4-3 to TRBJ2-3, with 8 bases lining up with TRBD1. V trimming: 0 bases; J trimming: 2 bases; junction bases outside the gene matches: 7. This CDR3 region has 17 residues. From germline, CDR1 is LGHNA and CDR2 YSLEER. CDR3 coding DNA: TGCGCCAGCAGCCAAGACCCCGGGACAGGAGACACAGATACGCAGTATTTT. Translating it yields CASSQDPGTGDTDTQYF.

This clone has just a few counts. The chain has TRBV7-3 and TRBJ2-7, with TRBD1 identical over 8 bases. This CDR3 is built from 13 residues. The ends lost 4 bases at V and 6 bases at J; junction bases unmatched: 5. Germline lookup yields CDR1 SGHTA and CDR2 FQGTGA. CDR3 residues: CASSSRQGTEQYF. Written as DNA, the CDR3 is TGTGCCAGCAGCTCGCGACAGGGGACCGAGCAGTACTTC. The variable domain in full, completed from reference TRBV7-3 and TRBJ2-7, reads GAGVSQTPSNKVTEKGKYVELRCDPISGHTALYWYRQSLGQGPEFLIYFQGTGAADDSGLPNDRFFAVRPEGSVSTLKIQRTERGDSAVYLCASSSRQGTEQYFGPGTRLTVT.

CDR3 sequence: CASSYGQPNTEAFF. The CDR3 DNA reads TGTGCCAGCAGTTATGGACAGCCGAACACTGAAGCTTTCTTT. The genes are TRBV6-5 and TRBJ1-1, with TRBD1 as a possible D gene (6 bases). V lost 3 bases and J 1 base, leaving 9 bases between the germline ends. There are 14 residues in the CDR3. Germline V CDR1 and CDR2: MNHEY, SVGAGI.

This chain connects TRBV19 to TRBJ1-4, with D possibly matching TRBD1 (6 bases). The V gene's germline CDR1 is LNHDA and CDR2 SQIVND (reference sequence). The CDR3 sequence is 16 residues long. V lost 3 bases to trimming and J lost 0 bases, with 11 bases between them. DNA of the CDR3: TGTGCCAGTAGTATGATCGGGACAACAACTAATGAAAAACTGTTTTTT. It codes for CASSMIGTTTNEKLFF.

Points on this clone: Within the sample, other DNA sequences also encode this same CDR3. The V call is TRBV5-1, the J call TRBJ1-3; TRBD1 matches at 7 bases. Germline values: CDR1 SGHRS, CDR2 YFSETQ. The CDR3 length is 16 residues. V lost 5 bases to trimming and J lost 0 bases; unmatched junction nucleotides: 8. CDR3 residues: CASSGGQVRSGNTIYF. CDR3 coding DNA: TGCGCCAGCAGTGGCGGACAGGTCCGCTCTGGAAACACCATATATTTT.

The chain is built from TRBV7-2 and TRBJ2-5, with D possibly matching TRBD1 (7 bases). Germline V CDR1 and CDR2: SGHTA, FQGNSA. The CDR3 sequence is 15 residues long. V gave up 5 bases and J gave up 4 bases, with 17 bases separating them. CDR3 DNA: TGTGCCAGCAGCCGGCAGGGGGGCCCAGCAGAGACCCAGTACTTC. It codes for CASSRQGGPAETQYF.

This clone was found once. The genes are TRBV6-6 and TRBJ1-1; D may be TRBD1 (5 bases). The length of the CDR3 is 15 residues. V lost 2 bases and J 3 bases, leaving 13 bases between the germline ends. Per germline, CDR1 MNHNY and CDR2 SVGAGI (reference sequence). CDR3: CASSYGGGQDTEAFF. The CDR3 DNA reads as TGTGCCAGCAGTTACGGGGGAGGTCAGGACACTGAAGCTTTCTTT.

This chain connects TRBV10-2 to TRBJ2-5; 7 positions agree with TRBD1. This CDR3 has 14 residues. CDR1 and CDR2 from the germline V gene are WSHSY and SAAADI. With V trimmed by 6 bases and J by 5 bases, 9 bases remained unmatched. The CDR3 loop reads CASSATGALETQYF. CDR3 bases: TGCGCCAGCAGCGCCACAGGGGCGTTGGAGACCCAGTACTTC.

The chain links TRBV28 to TRBJ2-5; TRBD2 aligns across 13 bases. V trimming: 6 bases; J trimming: 4 bases; junction bases outside the gene matches: 5. The CDR3 sequence is 15 residues long. Germline V gives CDR1 MDHEN, CDR2 SYDVKM. CDR3 amino acids: CASSRTSGSRETQYF. In nucleotides, the CDR3 is TGTGCCAGCAGCAGGACTAGCGGGAGTCGAGAGACCCAGTACTTC.

The chain joins TRBV11-2 to TRBJ2-3; 9 nucleotides match TRBD1. V was pared by 0 bases and J by 7 bases, with 8 bases of the junction left unmatched. From germline, CDR1 is SGHAT and CDR2 FQNNGV. The CDR3 totals 16 residues. The CDR3 reads CASSLDPGQGINTQYF. Written as DNA, the CDR3 is TGTGCCAGCAGCTTAGACCCGGGACAGGGTATTAATACGCAGTATTTT.